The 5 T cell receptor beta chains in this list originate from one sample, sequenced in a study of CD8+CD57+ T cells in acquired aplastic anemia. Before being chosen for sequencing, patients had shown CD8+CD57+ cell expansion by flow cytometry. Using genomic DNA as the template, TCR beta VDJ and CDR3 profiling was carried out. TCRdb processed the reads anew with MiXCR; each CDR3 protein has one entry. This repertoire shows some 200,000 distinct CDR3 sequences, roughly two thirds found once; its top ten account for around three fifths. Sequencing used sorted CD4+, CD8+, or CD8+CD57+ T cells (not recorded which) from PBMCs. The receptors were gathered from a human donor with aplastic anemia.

The CDR3 spells CSAPDRLAGGPRSYNEQFF. As DNA, the CDR3 is TGCAGTGCTCCTGATAGACTAGCGGGGGGGCCTAGGTCCTACAATGAGCAGTTCTTC. The chain is built from TRBV20-1 and TRBJ2-1; 14 bases are shared with TRBD2. This CDR3 spans 19 amino acids. The ends lost 5 bases at V and 1 base at J; junction bases unmatched: 13. Germline CDR1 reads DFQATT; CDR2 reads SNEGSKA (reference sequence).

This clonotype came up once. The CDR3 nucleotides are TGTGCCATCAGTCCGATCAGCTCCTACGAGCAGTACTTC. Its protein product is CAISPISSYEQYF. V gene TRBV10-3 combines with J gene TRBJ2-7; D gene uncertain. Looked up from germline, CDR1 is ENHRY and CDR2 is SYGVKD. V was shortened by 5 bases and J by 0 bases, with 8 bases between the two germline ends. The CDR3 is 13 amino acids.

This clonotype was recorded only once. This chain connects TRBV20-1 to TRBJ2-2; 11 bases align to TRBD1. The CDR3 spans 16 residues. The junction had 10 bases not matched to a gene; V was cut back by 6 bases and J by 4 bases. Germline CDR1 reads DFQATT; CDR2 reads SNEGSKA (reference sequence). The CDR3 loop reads CSAAPAGTGGTGELFF. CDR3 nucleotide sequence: TGCAGTGCCGCTCCGGCGGGGACAGGGGGCACCGGGGAGCTGTTTTTT.

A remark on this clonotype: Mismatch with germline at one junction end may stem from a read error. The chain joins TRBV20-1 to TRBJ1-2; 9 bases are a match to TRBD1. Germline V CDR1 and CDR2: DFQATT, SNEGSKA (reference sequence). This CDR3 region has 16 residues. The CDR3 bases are TGCAGTGCTATTCCATTGGGGACAGGGACTAATTATGGCTACACCTTC. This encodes CSAIPLGTGTNYGYTF.

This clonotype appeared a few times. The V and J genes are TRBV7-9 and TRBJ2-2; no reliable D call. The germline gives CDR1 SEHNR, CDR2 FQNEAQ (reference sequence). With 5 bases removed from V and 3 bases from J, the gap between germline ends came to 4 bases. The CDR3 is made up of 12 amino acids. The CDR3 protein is CASSAYTGELFF. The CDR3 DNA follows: TGTGCCAGCAGCGCGTACACCGGGGAGCTGTTTTTT.